Shown below are 22 T cell receptor beta chains from a single sample sequenced in a study of shared clonotypes between healthy human individuals. Data came from immunoSEQ multiplex PCR; TCRdb stores just in-frame clones and leaves some out. This table has about 490,000 clones, roughly four fifths appearing once. The sample consisted of PBMCs. These TCRs come from a woman aged 40-49 years in good health. Some clones in this sample may be carry-over from other donors' samples.

This clone was seen repeatedly, ten times or more. Different DNA sequences within this sample yield the same CDR3. This chain uses TRBV30 with TRBJ1-2; maybe TRBD1 (6 bases). CDR1 and CDR2 (germline): GTSNPN, SVGIG (reference sequence). Trimming cost V 3 bases and J 7 bases, with 18 bases left between them. This CDR3 region has 14 residues. CDR3 in amino acids: CAWSLTGGAGGYTF. CDR3 nucleotide sequence: TGTGCCTGGAGCCTGACGGGGGGCGCCGGTGGCTACACCTTC. Variable domain in full (rest from reference TRBV30 and TRBJ1-2): SQTIHQWPATLVQPVGSPLSLECTVEGTSNPNLYWYRQAAGRGLQLLFYSVGIGQISSEVPQNLSASRPQDRQFILSSKKLLLSDSGFYLCAWSLTGGAGGYTFGSGTRLTVV.

CDR3 residues: CASSLGLAGASEQFF. CDR3 nucleotides: TGCGCCAGCAGCCTGGGACTAGCGGGAGCTAGTGAGCAGTTCTTC. The gene calls are TRBV4-3 and TRBJ2-1; TRBD2 aligns across 14 bases. Trimming cost V 4 bases and J 9 bases; bases outside gene matches: 5. The CDR3 spans 15 residues. From germline, CDR1 is LGHNA and CDR2 YSLEER.

A word on this clone: Other DNA sequences from this sample encode an identical CDR3 as well. The CDR3 DNA reads TGTGCCAGTAGTATAAGGAGCTATGGCTACACCTTC. Translated: CASSIRSYGYTF. The chain uses TRBV19 and TRBJ1-2; D not certain. Trimming took off 2 bases at V and 4 bases at J, with 5 bases between the two ends. Germline CDR1 and CDR2: LNHDA and SQIVND (reference sequence). This CDR3 is 12 amino acids long.

The chain uses TRBV5-1 and TRBJ1-2; D is undetermined. The germline V gene encodes CDR1 SGHRS and CDR2 YFSETQ. This CDR3 has 14 amino acids. Trimming pared 1 base from V and 1 base from J, leaving 8 bases between. CDR3 protein: CASSLMGNNYGYTF. The CDR3 DNA reads as TGCGCCAGCAGCTTGATGGGGAATAACTATGGCTACACCTTC.

There are a few counts of this clone. This chain connects TRBV9 to TRBJ1-6, with no clear D. The CDR3 is 14 residues long. V was trimmed by 1 base and J by 6 bases, leaving 8 bases between them. CDR1 is SGDLS and CDR2 is YYNGEE in the germline V gene. The DNA of the CDR3 is TGTGCCAGCAGCGTATCATGGGGTAATTCACCCCTCCACTTT. Its translation: CASSVSWGNSPLHF.

The CDR3: CAWSSGDYSNQPQHF. The CDR3 DNA follows: TGTGCCTGGAGTTCGGGGGACTATAGCAATCAGCCCCAGCATTTT. V and J are TRBV30 and TRBJ1-5; a weak D match, TRBD1 (5 bases). The V end lost 2 bases, the J end lost 0 bases, and 11 bases lay between the germline ends. The CDR3 consists of 15 residues. From germline, CDR1 is GTSNPN and CDR2 SVGIG (reference sequence). The whole variable domain, remainder taken from reference TRBV30 and TRBJ1-5, is SQTIHQWPATLVQPVGSPLSLECTVEGTSNPNLYWYRQAAGRGLQLLFYSVGIGQISSEVPQNLSASRPQDRQFILSSKKLLLSDSGFYLCAWSSGDYSNQPQHFGDGTRLSIL.

This chain links TRBV9 with TRBJ1-3; D not resolved. The CDR3 runs 13 residues. The V gene lost 8 bases and the J gene lost 2 bases, with 11 bases spanning the gap. CDR1 is SGDLS and CDR2 is YYNGEE in the germline V gene. The DNA for the CDR3 is TGTGCCAGATCCCCTTGGGCTGGAAACACCATATATTTT. It translates to CARSPWAGNTIYF.

The chain joins TRBV19 to TRBJ1-4; D unresolved. V dropped 1 base and J dropped 0 bases, with 6 bases sitting between them. The CDR3 is 15 amino acids. CDR1 is LNHDA, CDR2 SQIVND, per germline (reference sequence). The CDR3 protein is CASSIVKATNEKLFF. CDR3 DNA sequence: TGTGCCAGTAGTATAGTAAAAGCAACTAATGAAAAACTGTTTTTT.

This clone was counted at least ten times. Other DNA sequences in the same sample also yield this CDR3. This chain joins TRBV7-6 and TRBJ2-7; D is ambiguous. With 2 bases removed from V and 5 bases from J, the gap between germline ends came to 13 bases. Germline V CDR1 and CDR2: SGHVS, FNYEAQ. The CDR3 is 14 amino acids. The DNA for the CDR3 is TGTGCCAGCAGCTTAAGCCGGTGGGCCCACGAGCAGTACTTC. This encodes CASSLSRWAHEQYF.

CDR3: CASSSQTGAPSYEQYF. CDR3 sequence (DNA): TGTGCCAGCAGCTCCCAGACCGGTGCCCCATCCTACGAGCAGTACTTC. V gene TRBV13 combines with J gene TRBJ2-7; D call uncertain. The CDR3 spans 16 residues. V lost 4 bases and J 1 base, leaving 17 bases between the germline ends. Per the germline V gene, CDR1 is PRHDT and CDR2 is FYEKMQ (reference sequence).

This clone was recorded once. The chain joins TRBV19 to TRBJ2-4; D uncertain. V was cut by 4 bases and J by 0 bases, with 13 bases left in between. CDR1 is LNHDA and CDR2 is SQIVND in the germline V gene (reference sequence). This CDR3 comprises 16 residues. The CDR3 sequence is CASSKSGILAKNIQYF. DNA of the CDR3: TGTGCCAGTAGTAAATCAGGAATACTAGCCAAAAACATTCAGTACTTC. Full variable domain (missing parts from reference TRBV19 and TRBJ2-4): DGGITQSPKYLFRKEGQNVTLSCEQNLNHDAMYWYRQDPGQGLRLIYYSQIVNDFQKGDIAEGYSVSREKKESFPLTVTSAQKNPTAFYLCASSKSGILAKNIQYFGAGTRLSVL.

This chain links TRBV6-1 with TRBJ2-7, with unresolved D. Germline-derived CDR1 and CDR2 are MNHNS and SASEGT. There are 12 residues in the CDR3. The germline V and J ends were trimmed by 4 bases and 4 bases, with 8 bases remaining between them. CDR3 protein: CASSVEKYEQYF. Written as DNA, the CDR3 is TGTGCCAGCAGTGTCGAAAAATACGAGCAGTACTTC.

As regards this clone: A far larger clone is off by one base, so a read error is likely. Other DNA sequences in this specimen translate into the identical CDR3. V and J are TRBV27 and TRBJ2-1; D remains ambiguous. The CDR3 is 11 residues long. The germline V gene has CDR1 MNHEY and CDR2 SMNVEV (reference sequence). Trimming took 6 bases from V and 3 from J, leaving 3 bases between them. CDR3: CASSLYNEQFF. In nucleotides, the CDR3 is TGTGCCAGCAGCCTCTACAATGAGCAGTTCTTC.

Only a few counts were recorded for this clone. Other DNA sequences in the same sample also yield this CDR3. The J gene is TRBJ2-7, the V gene TRBV28; perhaps D is TRBD1 or TRBD2 (5 bases each). The CDR3 is 13 amino acids. Trimming took 5 bases from V and 3 from J, leaving 11 bases between them. Germline-derived CDR1 and CDR2 are MDHEN and SYDVKM. CDR3 nucleotide sequence: TGTGCCAGCAGTACGGGACCCCTCTACGAGCAGTACTTC. As protein: CASSTGPLYEQYF.

This chain connects TRBV7-2 to TRBJ2-1, with 10 bases matching TRBD2. The trim removed 5 bases at V and 9 bases at J, leaving 13 bases unmatched. This CDR3 is 16 amino acids long. Germline CDR1 SGHTA, CDR2 FQGNSA. The CDR3 spells CASSLTAGGPLIEQFF. The CDR3 DNA is TGTGCCAGCAGCCTTACAGCGGGAGGGCCATTAATTGAGCAGTTCTTC.

The genes are TRBV6-1 and TRBJ2-5; TRBD2 aligns across 12 bases. Matching the DNA end better, TRBJ2-7 makes the J call doubtful. Germline V gene lookup returns CDR1 MNHNS and CDR2 SASEGT. The length of the CDR3 is 17 residues. CDR3 in DNA: TGTGCCAGCAGTGAATCCGACAATAGACTAGCGGGAGACGAGCAGTACTTC. Translated, it gives CASSESDNRLAGDEQYF.

The chain employs TRBV10-2 and TRBJ2-1; D remains ambiguous. V gave up 0 bases and J gave up 4 bases, with 10 bases separating them. The CDR3 contains 15 residues. Germline V gene data show CDR1 as WSHSY and CDR2 as SAAADI. In nucleotides, the CDR3 is TGCGCCAGCAGTGAGTCTGTCGGTACTTACAATGAGCAGTTCTTC. Encoded protein: CASSESVGTYNEQFF.

This clone was observed a few times. Other DNA sequences within the sample encode an identical CDR3. The chain joins TRBV5-1 to TRBJ2-1; possible D gene TRBD2, 6 bases. Between the trimmed V and J ends, which lost 2 bases and 8 bases, there was a span of 17 bases. Germline V gives CDR1 SGHRS, CDR2 YFSETQ. The CDR3 is 15 amino acids. This CDR3 is CASSLRPGDGDEQFF. CDR3 DNA sequence: TGCGCCAGCAGCTTACGACCGGGAGATGGGGATGAGCAGTTCTTC.

The CDR3 spells CASSLPRTIDQQFF. CDR3 nucleotides: TGTGCCAGCAGCTTACCGAGGACTATCGACCAGCAGTTCTTC. V usage is TRBV11-2 and J usage is TRBJ2-1, with D perhaps matching TRBD2 (6 bases). The V and J ends lost 2 bases and 11 bases respectively, with 16 bases between them. The CDR3 is made up of 14 amino acids. In germline, CDR1 is SGHAT, CDR2 FQNNGV.

V usage is TRBV28 and J usage is TRBJ2-5, with D maybe TRBD2 (7 bases). V was shortened by 7 bases and J by 9 bases, with 30 bases between the two germline ends. The CDR3 length is 17 residues. Germline V gene data show CDR1 as MDHEN and CDR2 as SYDVKM. CDR3 sequence (DNA): TGTGCCAGCACTCCCAATGGGGGAGAGAGCGCGGGGGCGGCCCAGTACTTC. Residues: CASTPNGGESAGAAQYF.

This clone was observed once. The chain couples TRBV6-1 to TRBJ2-4, with D possibly being TRBD1 (6 bases). Trimming took off 2 bases at V and 2 bases at J, with 10 bases between the two ends. The germline V gene has CDR1 MNHNS and CDR2 SASEGT. The CDR3 spans 15 residues. This chain's CDR3 is CASSEPQGTKNIQYF. CDR3 DNA: TGTGCCAGCAGTGAACCCCAGGGGACCAAAAACATTCAGTACTTC.

This chain links TRBV19 with TRBJ1-1, with no clear D. The CDR3 length is 13 residues. Per germline, CDR1 LNHDA and CDR2 SQIVND (reference sequence). Trimming left V 3 bases short and J 3 bases short, with 8 bases between. CDR3 region: CASSIVKDTEAFF. The CDR3 nucleotides are TGTGCCAGTAGTATCGTCAAGGACACTGAAGCTTTCTTT.